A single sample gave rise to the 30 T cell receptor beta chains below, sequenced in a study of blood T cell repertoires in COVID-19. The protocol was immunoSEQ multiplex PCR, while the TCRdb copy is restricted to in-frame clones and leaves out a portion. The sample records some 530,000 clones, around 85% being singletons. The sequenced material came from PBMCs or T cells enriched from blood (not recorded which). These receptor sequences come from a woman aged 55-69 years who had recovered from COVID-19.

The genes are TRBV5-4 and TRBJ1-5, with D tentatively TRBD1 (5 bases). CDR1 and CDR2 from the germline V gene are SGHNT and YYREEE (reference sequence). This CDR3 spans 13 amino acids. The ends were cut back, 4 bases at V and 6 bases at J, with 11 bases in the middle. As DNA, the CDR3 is TGTGCCAGCAGCGGGGGGGAGGGTCAGCCCCAGCATTTT. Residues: CASSGGEGQPQHF.

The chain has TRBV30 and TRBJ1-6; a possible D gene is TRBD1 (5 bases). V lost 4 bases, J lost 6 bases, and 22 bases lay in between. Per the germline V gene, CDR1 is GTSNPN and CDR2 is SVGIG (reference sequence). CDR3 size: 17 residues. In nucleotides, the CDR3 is TGTGCCTGGACCAAAACTACAGGTTCCTGGTTTAATTCACCCCTCCACTTT. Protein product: CAWTKTTGSWFNSPLHF.

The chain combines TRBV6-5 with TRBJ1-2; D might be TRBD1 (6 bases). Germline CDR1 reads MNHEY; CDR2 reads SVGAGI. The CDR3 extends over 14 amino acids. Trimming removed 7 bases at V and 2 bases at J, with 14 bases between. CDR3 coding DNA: TGTGCCAGCAAAAGGCAACAGGGAAACTATGGCTACACCTTC. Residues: CASKRQQGNYGYTF.

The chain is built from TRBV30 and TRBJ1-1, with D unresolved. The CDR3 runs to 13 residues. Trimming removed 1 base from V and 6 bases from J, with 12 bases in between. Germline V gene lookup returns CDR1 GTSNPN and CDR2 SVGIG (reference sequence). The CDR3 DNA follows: TGTGCCTGGAGTGGGGGAGTAGGACCTGAAGCTTTCTTT. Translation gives CAWSGGVGPEAFF.

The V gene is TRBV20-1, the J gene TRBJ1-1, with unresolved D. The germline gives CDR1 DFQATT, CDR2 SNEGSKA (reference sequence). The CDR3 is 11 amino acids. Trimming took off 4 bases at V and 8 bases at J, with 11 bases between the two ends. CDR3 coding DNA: TGCAGTGCTACCGACTCTCTCGAAGCTTTCTTT. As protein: CSATDSLEAFF.

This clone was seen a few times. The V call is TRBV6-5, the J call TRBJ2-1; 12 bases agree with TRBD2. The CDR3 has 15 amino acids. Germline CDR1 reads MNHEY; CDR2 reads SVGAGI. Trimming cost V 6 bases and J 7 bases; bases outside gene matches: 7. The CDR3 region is CASRSTSGGTNEQFF. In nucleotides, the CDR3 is TGTGCCAGCAGGTCCACTAGCGGGGGGACTAATGAGCAGTTCTTC.

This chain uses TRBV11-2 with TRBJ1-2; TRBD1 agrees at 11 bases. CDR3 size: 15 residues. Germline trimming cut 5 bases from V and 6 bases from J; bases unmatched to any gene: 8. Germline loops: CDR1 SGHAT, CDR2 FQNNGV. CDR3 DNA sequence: TGTGCCAGCAGCCCCGGGACAGGGGGTTCAAATGGCTACACCTTC. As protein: CASSPGTGGSNGYTF.

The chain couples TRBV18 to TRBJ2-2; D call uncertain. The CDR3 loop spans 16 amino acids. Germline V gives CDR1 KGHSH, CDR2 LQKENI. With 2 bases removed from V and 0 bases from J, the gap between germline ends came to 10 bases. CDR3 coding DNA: TGTGCCAGCTCACCATTTGACTCCGCGAACACCGGGGAGCTGTTTTTT. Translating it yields CASSPFDSANTGELFF.

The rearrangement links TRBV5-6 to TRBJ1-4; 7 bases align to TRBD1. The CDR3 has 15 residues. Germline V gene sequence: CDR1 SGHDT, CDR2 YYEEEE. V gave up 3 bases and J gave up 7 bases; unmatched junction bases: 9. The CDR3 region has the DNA TGTGCCAGCAGCTCCAGACAGGGTGAGATTGAAAAACTGTTTTTT. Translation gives CASSSRQGEIEKLFF.

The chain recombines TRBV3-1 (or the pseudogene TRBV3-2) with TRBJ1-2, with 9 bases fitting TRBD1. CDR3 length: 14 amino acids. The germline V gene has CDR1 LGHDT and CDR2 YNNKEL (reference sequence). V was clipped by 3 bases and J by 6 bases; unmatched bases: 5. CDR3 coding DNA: TGTGCCAGCAGCCACACAGGGGGCCCTAATGGCTACACCTTC. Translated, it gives CASSHTGGPNGYTF.

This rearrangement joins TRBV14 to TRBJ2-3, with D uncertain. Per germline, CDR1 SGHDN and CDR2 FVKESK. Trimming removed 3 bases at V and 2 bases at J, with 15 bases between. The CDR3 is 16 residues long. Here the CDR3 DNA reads TGTGCCAGCAGCCACCGAGGCCAGAAATACACAGATACGCAGTATTTT. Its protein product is CASSHRGQKYTDTQYF.

CDR3 in amino acids: CAISEPGAGGGNTGELFF. The CDR3 DNA reads as TGTGCCATCAGTGAACCTGGAGCGGGGGGCGGTAACACCGGGGAGCTGTTTTTT. The chain uses TRBV10-3 and TRBJ2-2, with TRBD2 matching over 9 bases. CDR3 length: 18 residues. CDR1 and CDR2 (germline): ENHRY, SYGVKD. The V segment lost 3 bases and the J segment 2 bases; nucleotides outside the gene matches: 10.

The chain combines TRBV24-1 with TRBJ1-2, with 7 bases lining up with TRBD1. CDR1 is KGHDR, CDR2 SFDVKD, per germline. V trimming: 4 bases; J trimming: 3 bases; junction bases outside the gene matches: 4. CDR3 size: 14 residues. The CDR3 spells CATSDAGTDYGYTF. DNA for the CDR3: TGTGCCACCAGTGACGCCGGGACAGACTATGGCTACACCTTC.

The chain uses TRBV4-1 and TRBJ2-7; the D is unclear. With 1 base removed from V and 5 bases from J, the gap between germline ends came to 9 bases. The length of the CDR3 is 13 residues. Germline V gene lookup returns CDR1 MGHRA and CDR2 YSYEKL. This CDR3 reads CASSQALTDEQYV. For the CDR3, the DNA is TGCGCCAGCAGCCAAGCCCTTACTGACGAGCAGTACGTC.

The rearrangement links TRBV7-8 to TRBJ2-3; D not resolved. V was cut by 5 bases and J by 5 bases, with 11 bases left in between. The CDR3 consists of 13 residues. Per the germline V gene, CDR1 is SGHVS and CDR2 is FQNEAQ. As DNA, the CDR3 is TGTGCCAGCAGCCCCCGGGTGGGAGATACGCAGTATTTT. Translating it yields CASSPRVGDTQYF.

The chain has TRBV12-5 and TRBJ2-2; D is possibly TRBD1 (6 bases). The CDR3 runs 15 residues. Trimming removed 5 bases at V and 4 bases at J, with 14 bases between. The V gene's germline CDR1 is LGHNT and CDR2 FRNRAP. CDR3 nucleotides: TGTGCTAGTGGTCAGTTACAGGGATTCACCGGGGAGCTGTTTTTT. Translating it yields CASGQLQGFTGELFF.

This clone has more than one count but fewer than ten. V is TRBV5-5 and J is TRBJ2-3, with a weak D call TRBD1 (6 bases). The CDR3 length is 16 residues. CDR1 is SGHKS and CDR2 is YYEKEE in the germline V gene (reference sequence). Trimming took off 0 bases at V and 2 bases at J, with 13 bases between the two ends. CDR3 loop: CASSLATGKSTDTQYF. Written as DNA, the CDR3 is TGTGCCAGCAGCTTGGCAACAGGGAAGTCCACAGATACGCAGTATTTT.

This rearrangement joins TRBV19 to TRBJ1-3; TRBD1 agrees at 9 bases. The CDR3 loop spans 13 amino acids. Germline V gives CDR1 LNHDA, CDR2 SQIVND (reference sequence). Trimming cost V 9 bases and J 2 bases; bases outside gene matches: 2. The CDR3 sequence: CASRQGAGNTIYF. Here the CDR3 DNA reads TGTGCCAGCAGACAGGGGGCTGGAAACACCATATATTTT.

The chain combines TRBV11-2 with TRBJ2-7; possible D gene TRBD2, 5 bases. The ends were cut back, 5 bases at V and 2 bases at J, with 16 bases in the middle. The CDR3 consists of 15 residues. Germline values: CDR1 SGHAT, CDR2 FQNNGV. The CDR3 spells CASSANRGAPYEQYF. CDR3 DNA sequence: TGTGCCAGCAGCGCCAATCGGGGAGCGCCCTACGAGCAGTACTTC.

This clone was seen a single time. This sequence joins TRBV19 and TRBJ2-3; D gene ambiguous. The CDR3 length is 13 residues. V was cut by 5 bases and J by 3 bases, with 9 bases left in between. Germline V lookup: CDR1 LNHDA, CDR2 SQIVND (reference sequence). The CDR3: CASSVAGTDTQYF. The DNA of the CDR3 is TGTGCCAGTAGTGTAGCCGGGACAGATACGCAGTATTTT.

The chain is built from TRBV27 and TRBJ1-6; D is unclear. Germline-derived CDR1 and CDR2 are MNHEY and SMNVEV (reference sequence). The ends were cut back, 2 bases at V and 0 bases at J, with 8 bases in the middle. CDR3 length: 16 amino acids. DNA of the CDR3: TGTGCCAGCAGTTTAGTATCGGGCTCCTATAATTCACCCCTCCACTTT. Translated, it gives CASSLVSGSYNSPLHF.

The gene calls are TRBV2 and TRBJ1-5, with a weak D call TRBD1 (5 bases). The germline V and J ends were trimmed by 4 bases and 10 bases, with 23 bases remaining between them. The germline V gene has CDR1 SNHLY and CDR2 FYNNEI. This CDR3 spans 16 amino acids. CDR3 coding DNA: TGTGCCAGCAGTGGGATTTGGGGCCCCTACAATCTCCCCCAGCATTTT. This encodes CASSGIWGPYNLPQHF. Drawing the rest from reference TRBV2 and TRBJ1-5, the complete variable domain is EPEVTQTPSHQVTQMGQEVILRCVPISNHLYFYWYRQILGQKVEFLVSFYNNEISEKSEIFDDQFSVERPDGSNFTLKIRSTKLEDSAMYFCASSGIWGPYNLPQHFGDGTRLSIL.

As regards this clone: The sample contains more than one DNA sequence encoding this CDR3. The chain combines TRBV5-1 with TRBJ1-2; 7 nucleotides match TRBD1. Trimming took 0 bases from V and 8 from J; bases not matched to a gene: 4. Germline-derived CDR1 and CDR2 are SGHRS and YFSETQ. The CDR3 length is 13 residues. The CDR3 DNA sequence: TGCGCCAGCAGCTTGGAGGGGGCGAGGGGCTACACCTTC. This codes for CASSLEGARGYTF.

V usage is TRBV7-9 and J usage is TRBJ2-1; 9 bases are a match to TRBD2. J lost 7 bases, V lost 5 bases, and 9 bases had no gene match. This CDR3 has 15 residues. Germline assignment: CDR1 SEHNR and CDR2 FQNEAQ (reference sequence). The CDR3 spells CASSTGTSLLNEQFF. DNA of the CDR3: TGTGCCAGCAGCACCGGGACTAGCCTTCTTAATGAGCAGTTCTTC.

The CDR3: CASSQVAVLETQYF. The CDR3 coding sequence is TGTGCCAGCAGCCAAGTAGCAGTACTAGAGACCCAGTACTTC. The chain uses TRBV4-2 and TRBJ2-5; no reliable D call. The ends were cut back, 1 base at V and 4 bases at J, with 10 bases in the middle. The CDR3 totals 14 residues. CDR1 and CDR2 (germline): LGHNA, YNFKEQ.

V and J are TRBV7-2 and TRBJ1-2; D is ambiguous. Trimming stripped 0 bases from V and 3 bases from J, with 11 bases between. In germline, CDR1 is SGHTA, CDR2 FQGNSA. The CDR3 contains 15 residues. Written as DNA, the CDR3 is TGTGCCAGCAGCTTAGCTCGGGTCCCCTACTATGGCTACACCTTC. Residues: CASSLARVPYYGYTF.

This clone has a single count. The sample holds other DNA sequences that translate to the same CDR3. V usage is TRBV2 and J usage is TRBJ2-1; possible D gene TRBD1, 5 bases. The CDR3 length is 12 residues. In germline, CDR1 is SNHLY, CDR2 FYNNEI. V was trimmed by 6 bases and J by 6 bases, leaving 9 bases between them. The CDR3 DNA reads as TGTGCCAGCAGGGGGCTGGGCAATGAGCAGTTCTTC. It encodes CASRGLGNEQFF.

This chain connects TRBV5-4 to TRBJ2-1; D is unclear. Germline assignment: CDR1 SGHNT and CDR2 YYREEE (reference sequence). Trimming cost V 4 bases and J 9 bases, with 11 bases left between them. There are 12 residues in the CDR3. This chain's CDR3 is CASSVPPGEQFF. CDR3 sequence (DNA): TGTGCCAGCAGCGTTCCGCCAGGTGAGCAGTTCTTC.

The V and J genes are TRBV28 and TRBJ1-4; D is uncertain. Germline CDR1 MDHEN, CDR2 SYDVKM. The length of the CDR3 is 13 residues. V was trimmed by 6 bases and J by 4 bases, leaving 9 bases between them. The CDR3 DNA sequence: TGTGCCAGCAGGGGCAGGATTAATGAAAAACTGTTTTTT. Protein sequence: CASRGRINEKLFF.

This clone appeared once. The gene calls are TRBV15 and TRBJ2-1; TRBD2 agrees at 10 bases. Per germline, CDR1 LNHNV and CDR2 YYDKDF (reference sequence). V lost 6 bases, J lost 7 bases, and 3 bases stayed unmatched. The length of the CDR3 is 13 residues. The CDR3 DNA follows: TGTGCCACCAGAAGCGGGGGGGAGAATGAGCAGTTCTTC. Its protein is CATRSGGENEQFF.